This T cell receptor (beta chain) was found in a study of blood T cell repertoires in COVID-19. Assay: immunoSEQ multiplex PCR; the TCRdb copy retains only in-frame clones and omits some. This table holds 300,000 to 400,000 clones, 86% found once. The CDR3 covers 16 residues. Germline V gene sequence: CDR1 KGHSH, CDR2 LQKENI. V was shortened by 2 bases and J by 0 bases, with 14 bases between the two germline ends. The gene calls are TRBV18 and TRBJ2-7; D may be TRBD2 (7 bases). Sequenced material: peripheral blood. This TCR was sampled from a woman aged 60-75 years with COVID-19, enrolled during active disease. CDR3 coding DNA: TGTGCCAGCTCACCAGGCGGGGGCGAAGGCTCCTACGAGCAGTACTTC. Protein product: CASSPGGGEGSYEQYF.